Here is one TCR beta chain with its context. These data belong to a study of T cell responses to AZD1222 COVID-19 vaccine. Measured with immunoSEQ multiplex PCR; TCRdb has only the in-frame clones, and not every one. The profile shows approximately 110,000 clones, 85% to 90% of them singletons. Germline CDR1 reads MDHEN; CDR2 reads SYDVKM. V was clipped by 7 bases and J by 6 bases; unmatched bases: 12. The CDR3 is 15 amino acids. The source was peripheral blood, collected on day 0 of AZD1222 vaccination. The sequence derives from an adult in good health. V and J are TRBV28 and TRBJ2-7, with 10 bases lining up with TRBD1. The CDR3 spells CASTRGGTGAVEQYF. In DNA, the CDR3 is TGTGCCAGCACCCGGGGGGGGACAGGGGCTGTCGAGCAGTACTTC.